Listed below are T cell receptor beta chains from one sample, sequenced in a study of blood T cell repertoires in COVID-19. TCRdb keeps only in-frame clones here, not all; method: immunoSEQ multiplex PCR. This sample has 250,000 to 350,000 clones, with 80% to 90% found just once. The sample consisted of PBMCs or T cells enriched from blood (not recorded which). These receptors were taken from a woman in her thirties who had recovered from COVID-19. Each CDR3 is given with its conserved first and last residue.

j_gene	v_gene	CDR3aa
TRBJ2-6	TRBV6-5	CASNIEGAGANVLTF
TRBJ1-1	TRBV5-1	CASSSPRGLKNTEAFF
TRBJ2-3	TRBV24-1	CATSVGEGGGSRNTQYF
TRBJ2-3	TRBV24-1	CATSDFGDTQYF
TRBJ2-7	TRBV15	CATSRPGQGAYEQYF
TRBJ2-5	TRBV28	CASSLSQGVTETQYF
TRBJ2-7	TRBV29-1	CSVEGRQGNYEQYF
TRBJ2-3	TRBV13	CASSLRRRTDTQYF
TRBJ1-2	TRBV5-1	CASSFEGDYGYTF
TRBJ2-1	TRBV5-6	CASSLGLAGDVYNEQFF
TRBJ2-5	TRBV29-1	CSVRPTSGQETQYF